This T cell receptor beta chain was recovered during a study of PD-1 blockade in classical Hodgkin lymphoma. Study overall: Intravenous delivery of nivolumab at 3 mg/kg to patients occurred every 2 weeks.

Some clones are missing from TCRdb's copy, which holds only in-frame ones; the method was immunoSEQ multiplex PCR. The profile covers tens of thousands of clones, with more than 90% appearing a single time and 8% taken by the ten largest. Study observations and caveats: Newly diagnosed patients and complete responders had comparable diversity at baseline.

Germline loops: CDR1 SGHNT, CDR2 YYREEE (reference sequence). V dropped 1 base and J dropped 8 bases, with 7 bases sitting between them. This CDR3 region has 13 residues. Specified time point: cycle 4 day 1 (C4D1), after six to seven weeks of nivolumab. Each patient's relapse followed autologous stem cell transplantation, and brentuximab vedotin exposure varied. Regarding this clone: Its antigen is not known.

The chain is built from TRBV5-4 and TRBJ1-6; weak D call: TRBD1 (6 bases). This material consisted of peripheral blood mononuclear cells (PBMCs), taken before the fourth cycle of nivolumab. This TCR was recovered from a human donor with classical Hodgkin lymphoma. CDR3 sequence reads: CASSLNRDSPLHF. The CDR3 coding sequence is TGTGCCAGCAGCTTGAACAGGGATTCACCCCTCCACTTT.